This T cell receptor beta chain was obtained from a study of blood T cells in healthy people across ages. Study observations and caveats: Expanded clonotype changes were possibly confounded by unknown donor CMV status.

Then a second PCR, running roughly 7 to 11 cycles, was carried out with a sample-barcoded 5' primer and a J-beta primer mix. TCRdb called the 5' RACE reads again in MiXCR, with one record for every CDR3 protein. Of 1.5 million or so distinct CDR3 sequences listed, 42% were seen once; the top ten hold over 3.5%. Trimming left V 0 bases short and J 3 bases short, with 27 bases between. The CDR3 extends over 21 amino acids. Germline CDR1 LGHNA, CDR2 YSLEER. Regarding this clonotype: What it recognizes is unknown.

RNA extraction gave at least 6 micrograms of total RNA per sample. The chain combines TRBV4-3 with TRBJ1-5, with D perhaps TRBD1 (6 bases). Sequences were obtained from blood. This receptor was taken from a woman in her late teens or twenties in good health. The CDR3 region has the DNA TGCGCCAGCAGCCAAGATCTTTTCGTAAGGGGGGCGCGAGGCCTCAATCAGCCCCAGCATTTT. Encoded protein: CASSQDLFVRGARGLNQPQHF.